This T cell receptor (beta chain) was documented in a study of T cell responses to AZD1222 COVID-19 vaccine. TCRdb's copy holds only in-frame clones and misses some; the assay was immunoSEQ multiplex PCR. This sample has roughly 150,000 clones, with about 90% found just once. The CDR3 spans 14 residues. Germline-derived CDR1 and CDR2 are SGHTA and FQGNSA. The V end lost 1 base, the J end lost 2 bases, and 8 bases lay between the germline ends. The source material was peripheral blood, sampled on day 0 of AZD1222 vaccination. V and J are TRBV7-2 and TRBJ1-1, with D possibly being TRBD1 (5 bases). The sequence derives from an adult in good health. The CDR3 is CASSLGRENTEAFF. The CDR3 DNA reads TGTGCCAGCAGCTTAGGCAGGGAAAACACTGAAGCTTTCTTT. The variable domain in full, with the rest retrieved from reference TRBV7-2 and TRBJ1-1, is GAGVSQSPSNKVTEKGKDVELRCDPISGHTALYWYRQSLGQGLEFLIYFQGNSAPDKSGLPSDRFSAERTGGSVSTLTIQRTQQEDSAVYLCASSLGRENTEAFFGQGTRLTVV.